This TCR beta chain was recovered during a study of cytomegalovirus exposure and HLA in healthy donors. V was trimmed by 2 bases and J by 0 bases, leaving 5 bases between them. Germline CDR1 and CDR2: LNHDA and SQIVND (reference sequence). The CDR3 covers 14 residues. The PCR contained 60 Vbeta and 13 Jbeta primers. TCRdb's copy holds only in-frame clones and misses some; the assay was immunoSEQ multiplex PCR. Its listing shows 75,000 to 90,000 clones. Sequencing input: PBMCs. The receptor's source is a woman aged 55-69 years in good health and CMV-seronegative. The chain is built from TRBV19 and TRBJ1-3; D not resolved. CDR3 in amino acids: CASSIPVSGNTIYF. CDR3 DNA: TGTGCCAGTAGTATACCGGTCTCTGGAAACACCATATATTTT.